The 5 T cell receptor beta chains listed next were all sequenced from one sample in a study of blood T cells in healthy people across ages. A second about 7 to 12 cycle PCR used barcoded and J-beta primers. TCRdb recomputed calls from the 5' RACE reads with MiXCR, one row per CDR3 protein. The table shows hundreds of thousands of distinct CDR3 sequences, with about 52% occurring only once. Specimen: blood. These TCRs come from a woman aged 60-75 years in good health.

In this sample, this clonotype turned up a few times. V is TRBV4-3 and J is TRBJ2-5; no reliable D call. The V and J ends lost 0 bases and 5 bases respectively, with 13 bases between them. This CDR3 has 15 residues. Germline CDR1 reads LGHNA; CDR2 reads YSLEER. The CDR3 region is CASSQDPVGGETQYF. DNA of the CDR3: TGCGCCAGCAGCCAAGATCCCGTAGGCGGCGAGACCCAGTACTTC.

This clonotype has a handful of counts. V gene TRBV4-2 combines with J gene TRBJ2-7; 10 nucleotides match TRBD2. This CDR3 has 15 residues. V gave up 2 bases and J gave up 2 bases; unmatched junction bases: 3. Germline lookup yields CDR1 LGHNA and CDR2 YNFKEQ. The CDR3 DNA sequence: TGTGCCAGCAGCCAACTAGCGGGAGCAACCTACGAGCAGTACTTC. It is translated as CASSQLAGATYEQYF.

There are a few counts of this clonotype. CDR3 amino acids: CASSPSPAGRKSNYGYTF. Written as DNA, the CDR3 is TGTGCCAGCAGCCCCAGCCCGGCAGGGCGGAAATCTAACTATGGCTACACCTTC. This chain joins TRBV4-2 and TRBJ1-2, with D tentatively TRBD1 (5 bases). V gave up 4 bases and J gave up 0 bases, with 21 bases separating them. Germline loops: CDR1 LGHNA, CDR2 YNFKEQ. The CDR3 runs 18 residues.

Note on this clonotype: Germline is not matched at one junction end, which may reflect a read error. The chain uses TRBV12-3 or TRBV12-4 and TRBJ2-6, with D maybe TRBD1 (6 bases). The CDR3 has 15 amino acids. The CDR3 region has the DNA TGTACCAGCAGTTCACAGGGTGGCAGGGCCAACGTCCTGACTTTC. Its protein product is CTSSSQGGRANVLTF.

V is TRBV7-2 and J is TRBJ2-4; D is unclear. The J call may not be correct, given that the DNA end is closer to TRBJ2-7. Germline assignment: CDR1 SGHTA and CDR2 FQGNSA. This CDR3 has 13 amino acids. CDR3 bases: TGTGCCAGCAGCTTACGCCCGCTGAACGAGCAGTACTTC. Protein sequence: CASSLRPLNEQYF.